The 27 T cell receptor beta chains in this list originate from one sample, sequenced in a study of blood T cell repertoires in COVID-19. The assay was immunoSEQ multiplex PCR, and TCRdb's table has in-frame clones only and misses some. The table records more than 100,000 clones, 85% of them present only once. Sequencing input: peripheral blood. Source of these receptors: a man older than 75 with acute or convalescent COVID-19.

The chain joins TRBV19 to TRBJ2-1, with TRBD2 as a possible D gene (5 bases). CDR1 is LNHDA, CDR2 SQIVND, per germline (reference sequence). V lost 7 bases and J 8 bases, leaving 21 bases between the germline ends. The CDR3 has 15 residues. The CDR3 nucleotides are TGTGCCAGTACCCCCAGGCTAGCCGGTTCGCATGAGCAGTTCTTC. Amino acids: CASTPRLAGSHEQFF.

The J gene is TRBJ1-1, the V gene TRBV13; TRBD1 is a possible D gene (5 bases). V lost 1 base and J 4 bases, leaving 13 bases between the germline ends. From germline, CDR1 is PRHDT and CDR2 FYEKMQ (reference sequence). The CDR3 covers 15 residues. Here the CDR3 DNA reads TGTGCCAGCAGCTTAGACCCTCGGAGGGGCACTGAAGCTTTCTTT. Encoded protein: CASSLDPRRGTEAFF.

In nucleotides, the CDR3 is TGTGCCAGCTCACCACCGGCTCAGGGTGCAGGTGGCTACACCTTC. Its protein is CASSPPAQGAGGYTF. The rearrangement uses TRBV18 and TRBJ1-2; D perhaps matches TRBD1 (5 bases). The CDR3 is 15 amino acids. CDR1 KGHSH and CDR2 LQKENI come from the germline V gene. Deletions cut 0 bases from V and 7 bases from J, with 15 bases between.

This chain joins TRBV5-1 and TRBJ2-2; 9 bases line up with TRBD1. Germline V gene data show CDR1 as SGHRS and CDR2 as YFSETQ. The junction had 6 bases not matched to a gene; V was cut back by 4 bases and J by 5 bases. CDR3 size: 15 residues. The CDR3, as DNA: TGCGCCAGCAGCCAGGGACAGGGTGGAACCGGGGAGCTGTTTTTT. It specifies CASSQGQGGTGELFF.

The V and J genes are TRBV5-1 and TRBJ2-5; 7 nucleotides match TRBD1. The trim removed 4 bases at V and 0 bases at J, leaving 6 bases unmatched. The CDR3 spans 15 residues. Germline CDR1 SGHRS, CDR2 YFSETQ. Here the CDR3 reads CASSQVTGNQETQYF. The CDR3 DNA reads TGCGCCAGCAGCCAAGTGACAGGGAACCAAGAGACCCAGTACTTC.

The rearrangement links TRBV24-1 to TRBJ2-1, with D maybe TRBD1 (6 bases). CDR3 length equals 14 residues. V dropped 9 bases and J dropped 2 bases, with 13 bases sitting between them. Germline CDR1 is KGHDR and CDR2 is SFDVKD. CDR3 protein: CATGPGDPYNEQFF. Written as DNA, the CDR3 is TGTGCCACCGGTCCAGGGGATCCCTACAATGAGCAGTTCTTC.

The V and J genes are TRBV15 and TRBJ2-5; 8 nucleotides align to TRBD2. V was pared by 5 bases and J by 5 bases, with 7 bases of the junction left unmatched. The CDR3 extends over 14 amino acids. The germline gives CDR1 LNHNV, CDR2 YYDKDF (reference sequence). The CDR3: CATSRGGAWETQYF. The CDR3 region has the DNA TGTGCCACCAGCCGGGGGGGGGCCTGGGAGACCCAGTACTTC.

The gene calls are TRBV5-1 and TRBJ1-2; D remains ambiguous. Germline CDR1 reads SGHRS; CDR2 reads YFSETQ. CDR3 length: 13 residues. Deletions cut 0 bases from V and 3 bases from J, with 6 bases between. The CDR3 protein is CASSLAPDYGYTF. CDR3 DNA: TGCGCCAGCAGCTTGGCTCCAGACTATGGCTACACCTTC.

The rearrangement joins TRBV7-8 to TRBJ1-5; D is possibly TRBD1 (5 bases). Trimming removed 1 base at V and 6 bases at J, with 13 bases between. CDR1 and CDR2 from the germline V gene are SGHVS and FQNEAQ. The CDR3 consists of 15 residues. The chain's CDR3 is CASSLGGSIGQPQHF. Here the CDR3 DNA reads TGTGCCAGCAGCTTAGGGGGCAGTATAGGTCAGCCCCAGCATTTT.

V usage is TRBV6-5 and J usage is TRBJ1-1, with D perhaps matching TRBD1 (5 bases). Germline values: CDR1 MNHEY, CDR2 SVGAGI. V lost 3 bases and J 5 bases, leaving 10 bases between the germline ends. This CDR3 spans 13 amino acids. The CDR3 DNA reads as TGTGCCAGCAGTTATGTCAGGGCGACTGAAGCTTTCTTT. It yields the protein CASSYVRATEAFF.

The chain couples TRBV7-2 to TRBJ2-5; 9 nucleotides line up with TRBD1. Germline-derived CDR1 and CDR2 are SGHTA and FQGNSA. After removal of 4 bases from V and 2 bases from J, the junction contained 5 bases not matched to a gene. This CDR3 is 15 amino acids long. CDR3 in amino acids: CASSWGQGRQETQYF. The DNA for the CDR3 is TGTGCCAGCAGCTGGGGACAGGGCCGACAAGAGACCCAGTACTTC.

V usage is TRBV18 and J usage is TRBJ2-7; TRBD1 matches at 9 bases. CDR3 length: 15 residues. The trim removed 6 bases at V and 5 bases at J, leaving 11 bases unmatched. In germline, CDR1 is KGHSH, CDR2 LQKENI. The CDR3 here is CASSPDRGAMDEQYF. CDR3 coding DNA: TGTGCCAGCTCCCCCGACAGGGGGGCTATGGACGAGCAGTACTTC.

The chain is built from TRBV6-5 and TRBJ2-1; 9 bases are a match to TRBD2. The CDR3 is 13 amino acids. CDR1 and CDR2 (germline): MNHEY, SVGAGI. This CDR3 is CARSGGPWDEQFF. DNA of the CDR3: TGTGCTAGGAGCGGGGGGCCCTGGGATGAGCAGTTCTTC.

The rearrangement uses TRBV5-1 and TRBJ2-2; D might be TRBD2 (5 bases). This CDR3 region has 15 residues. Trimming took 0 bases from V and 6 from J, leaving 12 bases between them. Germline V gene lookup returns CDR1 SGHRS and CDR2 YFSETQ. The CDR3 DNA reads TGCGCCAGCAGCTTGGACCTAGCCGCGGCCGGGGAGCTGTTTTTT. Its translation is CASSLDLAAAGELFF.

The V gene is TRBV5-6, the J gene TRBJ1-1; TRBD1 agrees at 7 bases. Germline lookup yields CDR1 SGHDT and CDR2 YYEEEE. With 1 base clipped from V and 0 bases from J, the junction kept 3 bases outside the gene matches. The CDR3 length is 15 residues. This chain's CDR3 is CASSLPGGMNTEAFF. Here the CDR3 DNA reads TGTGCCAGCAGCTTGCCAGGGGGGATGAACACTGAAGCTTTCTTT.

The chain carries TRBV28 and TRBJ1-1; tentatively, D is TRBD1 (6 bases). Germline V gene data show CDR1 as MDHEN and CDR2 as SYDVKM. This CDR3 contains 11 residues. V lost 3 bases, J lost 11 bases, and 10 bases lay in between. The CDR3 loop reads CASSLGGLAFF. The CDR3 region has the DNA TGTGCCAGCAGTTTGGGGGGGCTCGCTTTCTTT.

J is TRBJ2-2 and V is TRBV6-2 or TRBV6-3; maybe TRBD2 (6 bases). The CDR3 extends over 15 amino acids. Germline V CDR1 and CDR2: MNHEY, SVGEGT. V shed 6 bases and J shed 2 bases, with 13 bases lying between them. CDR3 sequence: CASSPGGYNTGELFF. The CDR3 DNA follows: TGTGCCAGCAGCCCCGGAGGGTATAACACCGGGGAGCTGTTTTTT.

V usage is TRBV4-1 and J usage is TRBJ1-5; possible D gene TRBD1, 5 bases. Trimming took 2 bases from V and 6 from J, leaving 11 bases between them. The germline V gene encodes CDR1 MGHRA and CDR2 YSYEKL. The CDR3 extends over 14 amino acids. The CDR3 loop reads CASSQSIGAQPQHF. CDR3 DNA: TGCGCCAGCAGCCAATCAATAGGGGCTCAGCCCCAGCATTTT.

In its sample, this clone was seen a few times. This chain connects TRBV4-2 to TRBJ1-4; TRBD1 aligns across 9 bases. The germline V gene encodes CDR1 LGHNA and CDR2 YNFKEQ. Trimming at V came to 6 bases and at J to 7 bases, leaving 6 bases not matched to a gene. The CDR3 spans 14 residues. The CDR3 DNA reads TGTGCCAGCAGGCCCCCGGGACAGGGTGAAAAACTGTTTTTT. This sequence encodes CASRPPGQGEKLFF.

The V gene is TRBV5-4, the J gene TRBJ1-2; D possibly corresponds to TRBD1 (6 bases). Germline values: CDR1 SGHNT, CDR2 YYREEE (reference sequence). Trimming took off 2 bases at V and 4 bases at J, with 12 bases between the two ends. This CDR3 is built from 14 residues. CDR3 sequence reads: CASSFGGLRYGYTF. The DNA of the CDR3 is TGTGCCAGCAGCTTCGGGGGGCTGCGCTATGGCTACACCTTC.

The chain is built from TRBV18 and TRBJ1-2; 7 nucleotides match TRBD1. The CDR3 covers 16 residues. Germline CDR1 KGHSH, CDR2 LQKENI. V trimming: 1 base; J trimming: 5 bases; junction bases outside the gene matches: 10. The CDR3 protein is CASSPQGATAGYGYTF. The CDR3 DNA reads TGTGCCAGCTCACCACAGGGGGCCACCGCAGGATATGGCTACACCTTC.

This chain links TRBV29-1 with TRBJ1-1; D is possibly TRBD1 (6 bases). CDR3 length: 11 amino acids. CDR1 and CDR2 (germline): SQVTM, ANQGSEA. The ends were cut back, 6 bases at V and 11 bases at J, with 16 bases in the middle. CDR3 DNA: TGCAGCGTGCGCGGGGGCGCGGGGGCTTTCTTT. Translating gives CSVRGGAGAFF.

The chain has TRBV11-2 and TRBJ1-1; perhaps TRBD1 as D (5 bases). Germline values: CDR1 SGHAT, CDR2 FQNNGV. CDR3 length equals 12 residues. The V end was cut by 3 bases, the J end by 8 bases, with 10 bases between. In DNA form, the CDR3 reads TGTGCCAGCAGCTTTTCTTCAGGGGAAGCTTTCTTT. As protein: CASSFSSGEAFF.

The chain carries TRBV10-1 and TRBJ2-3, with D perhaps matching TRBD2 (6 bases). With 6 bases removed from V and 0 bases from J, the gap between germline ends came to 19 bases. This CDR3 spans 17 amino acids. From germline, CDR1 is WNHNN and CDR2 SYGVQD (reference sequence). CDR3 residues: CASRGGPGDGSTDTQYF. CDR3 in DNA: TGCGCCAGCAGGGGGGGTCCGGGCGACGGAAGCACAGATACGCAGTATTTT.

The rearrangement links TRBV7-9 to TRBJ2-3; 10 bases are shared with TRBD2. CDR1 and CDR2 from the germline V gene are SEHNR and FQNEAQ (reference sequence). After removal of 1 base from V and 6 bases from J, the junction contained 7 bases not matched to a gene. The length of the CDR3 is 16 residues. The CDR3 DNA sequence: TGTGCCAGCAGCTTAGTCGCCGGGACTAGCGTGGATACGCAGTATTTT. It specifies CASSLVAGTSVDTQYF.

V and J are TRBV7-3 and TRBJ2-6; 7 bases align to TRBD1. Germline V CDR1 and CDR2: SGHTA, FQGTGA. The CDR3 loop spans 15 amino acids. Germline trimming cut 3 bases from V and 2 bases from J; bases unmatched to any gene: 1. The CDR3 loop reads CASSFGQAGANVLTF. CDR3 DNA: TGTGCCAGCAGCTTCGGACAGGCTGGGGCCAACGTCCTGACTTTC.

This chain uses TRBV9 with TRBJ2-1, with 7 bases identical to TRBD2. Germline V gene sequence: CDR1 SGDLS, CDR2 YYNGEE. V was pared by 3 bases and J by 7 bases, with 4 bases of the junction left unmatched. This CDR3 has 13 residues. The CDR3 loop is CASSGPGGNEQFF. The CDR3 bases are TGTGCCAGCAGCGGCCCGGGGGGAAATGAGCAGTTCTTC.